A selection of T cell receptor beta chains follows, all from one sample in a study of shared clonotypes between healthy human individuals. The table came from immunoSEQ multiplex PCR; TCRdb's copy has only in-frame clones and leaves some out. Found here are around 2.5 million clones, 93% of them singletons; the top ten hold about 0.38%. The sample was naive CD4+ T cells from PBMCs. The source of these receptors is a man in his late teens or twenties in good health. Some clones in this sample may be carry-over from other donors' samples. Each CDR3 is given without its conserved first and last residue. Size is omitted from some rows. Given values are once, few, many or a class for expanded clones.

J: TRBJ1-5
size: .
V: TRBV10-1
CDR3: ASSESAFNQPQH

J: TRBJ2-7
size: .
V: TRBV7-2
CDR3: ASSLSLSYEQY

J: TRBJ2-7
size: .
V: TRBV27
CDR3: ASSLRSRVPSYEQY

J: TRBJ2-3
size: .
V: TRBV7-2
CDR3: ASRSSGTSVSDTQY

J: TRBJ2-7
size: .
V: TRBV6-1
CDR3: ANARTGGYEQY

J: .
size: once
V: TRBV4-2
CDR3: ASSLVAPSYEQY

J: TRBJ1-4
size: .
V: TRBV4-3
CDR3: ASSQVTAGASREKLF

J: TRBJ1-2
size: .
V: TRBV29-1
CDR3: SGGPQGGYT

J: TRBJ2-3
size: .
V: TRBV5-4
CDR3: ASSLTSGHADTQY

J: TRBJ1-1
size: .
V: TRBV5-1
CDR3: ASTHGTGFNTEAF

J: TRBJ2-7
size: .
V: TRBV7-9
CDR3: ASSTTSGEQY

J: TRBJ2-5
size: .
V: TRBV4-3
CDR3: ASSQGISGFQETQY

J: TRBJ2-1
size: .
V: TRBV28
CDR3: ASTKSLWEQF

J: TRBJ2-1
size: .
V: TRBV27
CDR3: ASHRLAGGLNEQF

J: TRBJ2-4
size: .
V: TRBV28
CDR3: ASSLSLTLNIQY

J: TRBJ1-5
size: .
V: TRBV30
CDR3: AWSASPGQGSNQPQH

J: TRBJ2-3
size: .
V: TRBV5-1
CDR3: ASSSLGLYTDTQY

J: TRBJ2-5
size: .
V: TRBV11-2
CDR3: ASSKGVQY

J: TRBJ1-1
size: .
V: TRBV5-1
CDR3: ASSFLGGANTEAF

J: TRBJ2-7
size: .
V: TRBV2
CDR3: ASGGPSLSYEQY

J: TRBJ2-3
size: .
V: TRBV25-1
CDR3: ASSLGAANTQY

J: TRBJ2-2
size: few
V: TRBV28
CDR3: ASTRPGTSGVGGELF

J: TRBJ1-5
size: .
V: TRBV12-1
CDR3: ASSVPGQGMCQPQH

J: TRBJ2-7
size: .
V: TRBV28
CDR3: ASSRPGTSREEQY

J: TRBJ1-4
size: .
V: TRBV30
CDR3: AWSVGQVNEKLF

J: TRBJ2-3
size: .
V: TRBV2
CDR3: ASSGLTPGDTQY

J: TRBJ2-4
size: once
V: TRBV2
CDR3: ASRAGHQKAKNIQY

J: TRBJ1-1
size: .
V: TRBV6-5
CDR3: ASSYSGGAEAF

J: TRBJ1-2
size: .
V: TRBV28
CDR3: ASMKEYGYT

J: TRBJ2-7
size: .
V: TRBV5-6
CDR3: ASSRTSGTYEQY

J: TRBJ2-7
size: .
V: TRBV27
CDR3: ASTIGTGGTYEQY

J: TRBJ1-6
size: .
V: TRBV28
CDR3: ASSTAVGSLPLH